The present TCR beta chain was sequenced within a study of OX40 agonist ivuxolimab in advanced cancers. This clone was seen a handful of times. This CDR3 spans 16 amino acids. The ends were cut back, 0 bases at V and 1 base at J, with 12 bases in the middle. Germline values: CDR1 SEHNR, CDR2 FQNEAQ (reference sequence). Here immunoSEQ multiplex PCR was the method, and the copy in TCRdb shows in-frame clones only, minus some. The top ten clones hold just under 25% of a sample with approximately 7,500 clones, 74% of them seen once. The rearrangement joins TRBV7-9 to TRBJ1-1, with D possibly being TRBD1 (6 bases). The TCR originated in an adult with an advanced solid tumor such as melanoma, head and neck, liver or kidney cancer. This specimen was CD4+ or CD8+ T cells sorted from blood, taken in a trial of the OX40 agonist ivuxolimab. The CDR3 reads CASSLAGGAGNTEAFF. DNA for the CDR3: TGTGCCAGCAGCTTAGCGGGGGGCGCGGGGAACACTGAAGCTTTCTTT.